The 11 T cell receptor beta chains reported below all come from one sample, sequenced in a study of cytomegalovirus exposure and HLA in healthy donors. PCR amplification relied on 60 Vbeta primers (plus 13 Jbeta primers). Here immunoSEQ multiplex PCR was the method, and the copy in TCRdb shows in-frame clones only, minus some. The repertoire holds 85,000 to 120,000 clones, with roughly 73% as singletons. Sequencing was done on a sample of PBMCs. The origin of the receptors is a middle-aged man in good health and CMV-seronegative.

J is TRBJ1-3 and V is TRBV5-8; no clear D. Germline-derived CDR1 and CDR2 are SGHTS and YDEGEE. Trimming took off 4 bases at V and 0 bases at J, with 11 bases between the two ends. This CDR3 has 15 residues. Here the CDR3 DNA reads TGTGCCAGCAGCCGGGGAGGGAGCTCTGGAAACACCATATATTTT. This gives the protein CASSRGGSSGNTIYF.

The chain is built from TRBV2 and TRBJ2-5, with 7 nucleotides matching TRBD2. Germline V gene sequence: CDR1 SNHLY, CDR2 FYNNEI. V shed 6 bases, J shed 1 base, and the junction held 8 bases outside the gene matches. The CDR3 contains 15 residues. In DNA form, the CDR3 reads TGTGCCAGCAGGAGGGCTAGCGGCTCCCAAGAGACCCAGTACTTC. Protein sequence: CASRRASGSQETQYF. Full variable domain (outside the CDR3, taken from reference TRBV2 and TRBJ2-5): EPEVTQTPSHQVTQMGQEVILRCVPISNHLYFYWYRQILGQKVEFLVSFYNNEISEKSEIFDDQFSVERPDGSNFTLKIRSTKLEDSAMYFCASRRASGSQETQYFGPGTRLLVL.

This clone was observed once. This chain uses TRBV7-3 with TRBJ2-2; 7 nucleotides match TRBD1. The CDR3 sequence is 17 residues long. V trimming: 5 bases; J trimming: 0 bases; junction bases outside the gene matches: 9. In germline, CDR1 is SGHTA, CDR2 FQGTGA. For the CDR3, the DNA is TGTGCCAGCAGCGCCCTTCCGACAGGGACGAACACCGGGGAGCTGTTTTTT. Translating gives CASSALPTGTNTGELFF.

The V call is TRBV18, the J call TRBJ1-4; D call uncertain. CDR1 is KGHSH, CDR2 LQKENI, per germline. CDR3 size: 15 residues. V was shortened by 1 base and J by 0 bases, with 6 bases between the two germline ends. CDR3 in amino acids: CASSPRSATNEKLFF. CDR3 DNA: TGTGCCAGCTCACCACGGAGTGCAACTAATGAAAAACTGTTTTTT.

Concerning this clone: Its ends do not fully match the called genes, so a read error is possible. V is TRBV7-9 and J is TRBJ2-2, with D possibly TRBD1 on 6 matching bases. Germline V lookup: CDR1 SEHNR, CDR2 FQNEAQ (reference sequence). The CDR3 is 15 residues long. This CDR3 is CSSSLEGTITGELFF. The DNA for the CDR3 is TGTTCCAGCAGCTTAGAGGGGACAATCACCGGGGAGCTGTTTTTT.

The chain employs TRBV27 and TRBJ2-1; no clear D gene. The CDR3 length is 15 residues. Trimming shortened V by 4 bases and J by 7 bases, and 17 bases separated the two germline ends. In germline, CDR1 is MNHEY, CDR2 SMNVEV (reference sequence). CDR3 sequence reads: CASSWYTSYENEQFF. The CDR3 coding sequence is TGTGCCAGCAGTTGGTATACTTCTTATGAAAATGAGCAGTTCTTC.

The chain recombines TRBV5-1 with TRBJ1-2; 8 bases match TRBD1. This CDR3 comprises 14 residues. The trim removed 4 bases at V and 6 bases at J, leaving 8 bases unmatched. CDR1 and CDR2 from the germline V gene are SGHRS and YFSETQ. CDR3 DNA: TGCGCCAGCAGCCCAGTCACAGGGGGGAATGGCTACACCTTC. Amino acids: CASSPVTGGNGYTF.

V and J are TRBV19 and TRBJ1-1; TRBD1 matches at 9 bases. With V trimmed by 3 bases and J by 4 bases, 18 bases remained unmatched. This CDR3 comprises 19 residues. CDR1 is LNHDA, CDR2 SQIVND, per germline (reference sequence). In nucleotides, the CDR3 is TGTGCCAGTAGTATTTTCCTCCGGGACAGGGACCTGGATTTCACTGAAGCTTTCTTT. The encoded protein is CASSIFLRDRDLDFTEAFF. Filled out from reference TRBV19 and TRBJ1-1, the complete variable domain reads DGGITQSPKYLFRKEGQNVTLSCEQNLNHDAMYWYRQDPGQGLRLIYYSQIVNDFQKGDIAEGYSVSREKKESFPLTVTSAQKNPTAFYLCASSIFLRDRDLDFTEAFFGQGTRLTVV.

The genes are TRBV5-6 and TRBJ1-1; D unresolved. In germline, CDR1 is SGHDT, CDR2 YYEEEE. CDR3 size: 12 residues. The V gene lost 2 bases and the J gene lost 5 bases, with 7 bases spanning the gap. The DNA for the CDR3 is TGTGCCAGCAGCTTTACAAAAACTGAAGCTTTCTTT. Translation gives CASSFTKTEAFF.

This chain joins TRBV19 and TRBJ1-5; D is perhaps TRBD1 (5 bases). V lost 1 base and J lost 4, with 11 bases in between. Per germline, CDR1 LNHDA and CDR2 SQIVND (reference sequence). CDR3 length: 15 residues. DNA for the CDR3: TGTGCCAGTAGTATAGTTGCAGGGTCAAATCAGCCCCAGCATTTT. Translated, it gives CASSIVAGSNQPQHF. The full variable domain, completed using reference TRBV19 and TRBJ1-5, is DGGITQSPKYLFRKEGQNVTLSCEQNLNHDAMYWYRQDPGQGLRLIYYSQIVNDFQKGDIAEGYSVSREKKESFPLTVTSAQKNPTAFYLCASSIVAGSNQPQHFGDGTRLSIL.

This clone was seen once. The V and J genes are TRBV7-8 and TRBJ2-6; D perhaps matches TRBD2 (5 bases). Germline V gene sequence: CDR1 SGHVS, CDR2 FQNEAQ. V lost 5 bases, J lost 0 bases, and 11 bases lay in between. The CDR3 runs to 16 residues. The CDR3 nucleotides read TGTGCCAGCAGCCACCCGGGATACTCTGGGGCCAACGTCCTGACTTTC. Encoded protein: CASSHPGYSGANVLTF.